This TCR beta chain was sequenced during a study of blood T cells in healthy people across ages. PCR was performed a second time for 7 to 11 cycles using a sample-barcoded 5' primer and a J-beta primer mix. Via MiXCR, TCRdb re-called the 5' RACE reads, giving one row per CDR3 protein. Here the sample spans approximately 770,000 distinct CDR3 sequences, roughly 64% being singletons. This TCR derives from a man between 25 and 39 years old in good health. The source material was blood.

The chain's CDR3 is CATSRGLLILSQLYEQYF. The CDR3 DNA reads TGTGCCACCAGCAGAGGGTTGCTAATCCTTTCTCAACTCTACGAGCAGTACTTC. The V and J genes are TRBV15 and TRBJ2-7; D not certain. This CDR3 is 18 amino acids long. Germline loops: CDR1 LNHNV, CDR2 YYDKDF (reference sequence). V was pared by 1 base and J by 3 bases, with 22 bases between.